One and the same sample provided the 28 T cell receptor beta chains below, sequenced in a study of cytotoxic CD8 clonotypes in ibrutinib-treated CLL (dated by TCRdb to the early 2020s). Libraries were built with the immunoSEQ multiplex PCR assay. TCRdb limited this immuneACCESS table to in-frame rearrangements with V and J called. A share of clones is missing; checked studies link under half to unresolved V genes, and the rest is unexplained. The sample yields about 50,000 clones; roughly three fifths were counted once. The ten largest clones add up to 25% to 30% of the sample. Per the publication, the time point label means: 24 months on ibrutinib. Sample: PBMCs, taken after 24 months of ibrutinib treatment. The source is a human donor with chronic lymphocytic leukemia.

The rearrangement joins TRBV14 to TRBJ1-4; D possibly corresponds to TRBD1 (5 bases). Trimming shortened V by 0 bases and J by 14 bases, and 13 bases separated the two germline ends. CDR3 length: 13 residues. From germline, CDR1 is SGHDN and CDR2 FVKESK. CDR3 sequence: CASSQDLQGRLFF. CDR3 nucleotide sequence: TGTGCCAGCAGCCAAGATCTGCAGGGAAGGCTGTTTTTT.

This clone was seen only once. CDR3 residues: CASSLPNGTSWDTIYF. The CDR3 nucleotides are TGTGCCAGCAGTTTACCCAACGGGACATCGTGGGACACCATATATTTT. The V gene is TRBV27, the J gene TRBJ1-3, with D maybe TRBD1 (6 bases). With 2 bases removed from V and 8 bases from J, the gap between germline ends came to 19 bases. The CDR3 spans 16 residues. Germline CDR1 and CDR2: MNHEY and SMNVEV (reference sequence).

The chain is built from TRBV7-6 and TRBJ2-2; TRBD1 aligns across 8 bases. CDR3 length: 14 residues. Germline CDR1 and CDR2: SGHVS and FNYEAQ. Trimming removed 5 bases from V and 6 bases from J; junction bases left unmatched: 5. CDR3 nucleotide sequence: TGTGCCAGCAGCCCCCAGACAGGGGCCGGGGAGCTGTTTTTT. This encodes CASSPQTGAGELFF.

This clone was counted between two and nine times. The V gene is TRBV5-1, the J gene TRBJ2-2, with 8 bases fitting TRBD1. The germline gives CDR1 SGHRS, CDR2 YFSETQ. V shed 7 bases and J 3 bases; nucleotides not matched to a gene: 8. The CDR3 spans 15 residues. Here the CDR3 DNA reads TGCGCCAGCGAACAGGGGGTCCGCGACACCGGGGAGCTGTTTTTT. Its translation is CASEQGVRDTGELFF.

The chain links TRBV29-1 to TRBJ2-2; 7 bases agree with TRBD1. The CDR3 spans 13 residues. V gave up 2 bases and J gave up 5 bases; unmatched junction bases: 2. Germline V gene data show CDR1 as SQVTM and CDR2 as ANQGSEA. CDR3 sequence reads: CSVETRGTGELFF. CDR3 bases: TGCAGCGTTGAAACCAGGGGGACCGGGGAGCTGTTTTTT.

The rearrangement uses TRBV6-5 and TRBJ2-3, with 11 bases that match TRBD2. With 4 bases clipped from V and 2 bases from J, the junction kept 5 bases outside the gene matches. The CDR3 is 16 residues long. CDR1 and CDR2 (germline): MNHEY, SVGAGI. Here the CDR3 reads CASSSIAGGFTDTQYF. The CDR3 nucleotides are TGTGCCAGCAGTTCAATAGCGGGGGGGTTCACAGATACGCAGTATTTT.

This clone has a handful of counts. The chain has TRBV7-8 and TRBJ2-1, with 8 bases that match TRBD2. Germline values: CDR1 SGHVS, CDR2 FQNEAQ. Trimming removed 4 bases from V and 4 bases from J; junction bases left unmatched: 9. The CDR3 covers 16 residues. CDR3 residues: CASSSTFSGAYNEQFF. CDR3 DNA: TGTGCCAGCAGCTCGACCTTTAGCGGGGCTTACAATGAGCAGTTCTTC.

This chain's CDR3 is CASSPQGLISQPQHF. The DNA of the CDR3 is TGTGCCAGCAGCCCCCAGGGGCTAATCAGTCAGCCCCAGCATTTT. The gene calls are TRBV28 and TRBJ1-5; possible D gene TRBD1, 6 bases. V dropped 6 bases and J dropped 6 bases, with 18 bases sitting between them. The CDR3 consists of 15 residues. From germline, CDR1 is MDHEN and CDR2 SYDVKM.

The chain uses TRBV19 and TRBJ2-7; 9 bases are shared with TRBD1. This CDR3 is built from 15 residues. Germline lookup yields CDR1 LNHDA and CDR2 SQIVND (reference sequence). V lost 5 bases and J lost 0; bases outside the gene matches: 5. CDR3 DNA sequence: TGTGCCAGTAGTTGGACAGGGGAGAGCTCCTACGAGCAGTACTTC. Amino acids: CASSWTGESSYEQYF. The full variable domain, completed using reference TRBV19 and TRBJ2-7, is DGGITQSPKYLFRKEGQNVTLSCEQNLNHDAMYWYRQDPGQGLRLIYYSQIVNDFQKGDIAEGYSVSREKKESFPLTVTSAQKNPTAFYLCASSWTGESSYEQYFGPGTRLTVT.

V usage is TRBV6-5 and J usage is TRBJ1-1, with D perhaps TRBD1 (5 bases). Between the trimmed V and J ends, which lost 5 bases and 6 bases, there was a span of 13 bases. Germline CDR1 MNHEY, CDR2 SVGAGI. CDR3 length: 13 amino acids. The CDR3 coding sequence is TGTGCCAGCAGTGTCTCGAGGGGCGCTGAAGCTTTCTTT. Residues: CASSVSRGAEAFF.

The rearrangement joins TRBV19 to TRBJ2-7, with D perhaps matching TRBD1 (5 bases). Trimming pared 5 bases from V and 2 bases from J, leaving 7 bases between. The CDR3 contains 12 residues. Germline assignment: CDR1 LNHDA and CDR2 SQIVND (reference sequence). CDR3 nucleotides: TGTGCCAGTAGTCAGGGTACCTACGAGCAGTACTTC. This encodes CASSQGTYEQYF.

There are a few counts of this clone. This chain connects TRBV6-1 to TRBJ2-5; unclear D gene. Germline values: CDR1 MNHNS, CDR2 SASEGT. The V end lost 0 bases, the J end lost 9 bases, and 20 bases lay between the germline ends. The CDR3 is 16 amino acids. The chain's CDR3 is CASSEAGIALEAAQYF. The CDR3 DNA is TGTGCCAGCAGTGAAGCAGGAATAGCCCTAGAGGCGGCCCAGTACTTC.

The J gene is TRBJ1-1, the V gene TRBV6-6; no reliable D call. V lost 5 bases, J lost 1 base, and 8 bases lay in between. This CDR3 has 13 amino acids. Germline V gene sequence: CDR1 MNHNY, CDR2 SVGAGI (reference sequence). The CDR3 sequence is CASSPTENTEAFF. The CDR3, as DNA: TGTGCCAGCAGTCCGACCGAGAACACTGAAGCTTTCTTT.

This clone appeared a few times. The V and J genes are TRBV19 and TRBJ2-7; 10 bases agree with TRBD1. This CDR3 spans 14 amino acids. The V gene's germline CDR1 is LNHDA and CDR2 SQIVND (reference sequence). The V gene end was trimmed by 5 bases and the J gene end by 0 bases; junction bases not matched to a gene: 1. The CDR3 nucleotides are TGTGCCAGTAGTCGGACAGGGGGCTCCTACGAGCAGTACTTC. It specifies CASSRTGGSYEQYF. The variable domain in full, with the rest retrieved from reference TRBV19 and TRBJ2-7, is DGGITQSPKYLFRKEGQNVTLSCEQNLNHDAMYWYRQDPGQGLRLIYYSQIVNDFQKGDIAEGYSVSREKKESFPLTVTSAQKNPTAFYLCASSRTGGSYEQYFGPGTRLTVT.

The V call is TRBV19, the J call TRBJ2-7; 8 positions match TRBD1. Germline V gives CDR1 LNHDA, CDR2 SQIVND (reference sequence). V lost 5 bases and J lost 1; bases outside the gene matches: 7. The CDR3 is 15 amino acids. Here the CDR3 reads CASSVGQGQSYEQYF. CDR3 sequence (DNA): TGTGCCAGTAGTGTCGGACAGGGACAATCCTACGAGCAGTACTTC.

The CDR3 DNA sequence: TGCGCCAGCAGCTTGGACCAGGGGGCTGGTGAAAAACTGTTTTTT. This codes for CASSLDQGAGEKLFF. The chain joins TRBV5-1 to TRBJ1-4; TRBD1 aligns across 8 bases. Per germline, CDR1 SGHRS and CDR2 YFSETQ. V lost 0 bases and J lost 7; bases outside the gene matches: 5. The CDR3 has 15 residues. The complete variable domain, with remaining parts taken from reference TRBV5-1 and TRBJ1-4, reads KAGVTQTPRYLIKTRGQQVTLSCSPISGHRSVSWYQQTPGQGLQFLFEYFSETQRNKGNFPGRFSGRQFSNSRSEMNVSTLELGDSALYLCASSLDQGAGEKLFFGSGTQLSVL.

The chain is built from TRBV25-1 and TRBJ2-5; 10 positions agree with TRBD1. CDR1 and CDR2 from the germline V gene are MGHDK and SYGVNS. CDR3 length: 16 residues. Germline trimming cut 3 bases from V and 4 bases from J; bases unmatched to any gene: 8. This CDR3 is CASSDSGTGVAETQYF. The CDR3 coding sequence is TGTGCCAGCAGTGACTCCGGGACAGGGGTTGCAGAGACCCAGTACTTC.

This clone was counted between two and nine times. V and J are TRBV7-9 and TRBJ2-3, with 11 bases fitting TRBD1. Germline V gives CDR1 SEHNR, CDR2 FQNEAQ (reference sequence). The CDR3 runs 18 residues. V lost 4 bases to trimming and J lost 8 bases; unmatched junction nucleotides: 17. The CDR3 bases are TGTGCCAGCAGCTATACCAAAGCGGACAGGGGGCCCGCCGGTACGCAGTATTTT. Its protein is CASSYTKADRGPAGTQYF.

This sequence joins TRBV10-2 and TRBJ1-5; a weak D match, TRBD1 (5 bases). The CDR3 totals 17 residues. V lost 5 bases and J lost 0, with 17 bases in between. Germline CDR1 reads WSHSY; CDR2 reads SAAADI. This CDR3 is CASSPGDLIYSNQPQHF. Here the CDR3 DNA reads TGCGCCAGCAGTCCGGGGGATCTCATATATAGCAATCAGCCCCAGCATTTT.

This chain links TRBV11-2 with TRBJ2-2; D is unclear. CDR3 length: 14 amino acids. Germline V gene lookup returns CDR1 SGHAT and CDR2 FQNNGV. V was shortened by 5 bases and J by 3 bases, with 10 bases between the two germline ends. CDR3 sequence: CASSPFRDTGELFF. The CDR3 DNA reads TGTGCCAGCAGCCCCTTTCGGGACACCGGGGAGCTGTTTTTT.

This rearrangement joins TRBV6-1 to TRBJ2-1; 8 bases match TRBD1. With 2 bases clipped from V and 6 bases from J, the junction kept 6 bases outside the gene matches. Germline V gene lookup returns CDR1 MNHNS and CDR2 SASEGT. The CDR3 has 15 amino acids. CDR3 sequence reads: CASSEMRTGINEQFF. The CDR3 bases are TGTGCCAGCAGTGAAATGCGGACAGGGATCAATGAGCAGTTCTTC.

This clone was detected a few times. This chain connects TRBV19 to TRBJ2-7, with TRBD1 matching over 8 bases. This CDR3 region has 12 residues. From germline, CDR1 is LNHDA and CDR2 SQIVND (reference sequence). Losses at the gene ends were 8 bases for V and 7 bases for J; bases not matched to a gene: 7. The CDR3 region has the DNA TGTGCCAGTTCGGACAGGGCGCGAGAGCAGTACTTC. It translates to CASSDRAREQYF.

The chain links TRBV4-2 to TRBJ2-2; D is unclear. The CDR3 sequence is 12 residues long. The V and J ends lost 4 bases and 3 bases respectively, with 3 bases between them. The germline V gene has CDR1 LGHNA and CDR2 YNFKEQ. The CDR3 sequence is CASSPDTGELFF. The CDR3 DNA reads TGTGCCAGCAGCCCAGACACCGGGGAGCTGTTTTTT.

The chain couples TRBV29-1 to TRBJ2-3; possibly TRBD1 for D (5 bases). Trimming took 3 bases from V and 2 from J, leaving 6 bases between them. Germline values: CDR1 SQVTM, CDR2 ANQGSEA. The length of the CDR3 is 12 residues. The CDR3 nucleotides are TGCAGCGTTGAGACAGTCACAGATACGCAGTATTTT. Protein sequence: CSVETVTDTQYF.

The CDR3 DNA follows: TGCAGCGTCGGGACAGGGAAAGAGACCCAGTACTTC. Its translation is CSVGTGKETQYF. The chain employs TRBV29-1 and TRBJ2-5, with TRBD1 matching 9 bases. Germline V gene sequence: CDR1 SQVTM, CDR2 ANQGSEA. With 6 bases clipped from V and 3 bases from J, the junction kept 2 bases outside the gene matches. This CDR3 is 12 amino acids long.

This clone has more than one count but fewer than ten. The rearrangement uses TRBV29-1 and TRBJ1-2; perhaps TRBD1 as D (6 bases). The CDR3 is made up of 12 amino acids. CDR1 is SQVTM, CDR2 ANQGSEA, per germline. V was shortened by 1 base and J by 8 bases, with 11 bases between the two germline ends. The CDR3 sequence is CSVEGGGQGYTF. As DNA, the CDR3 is TGCAGCGTTGAAGGCGGGGGGCAAGGCTACACCTTC.

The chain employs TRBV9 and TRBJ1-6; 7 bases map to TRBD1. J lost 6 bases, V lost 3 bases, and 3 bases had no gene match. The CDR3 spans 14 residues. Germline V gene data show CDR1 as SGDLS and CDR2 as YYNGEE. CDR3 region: CASSEGTVNSPLHF. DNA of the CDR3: TGTGCCAGCAGCGAGGGGACAGTTAATTCACCCCTCCACTTT.

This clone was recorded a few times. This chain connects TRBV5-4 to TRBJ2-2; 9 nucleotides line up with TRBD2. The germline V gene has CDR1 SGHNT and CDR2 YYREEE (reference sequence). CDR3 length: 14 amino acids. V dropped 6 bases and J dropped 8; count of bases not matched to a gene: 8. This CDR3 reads CASNDASGVGELFF. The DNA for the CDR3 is TGTGCCAGCAACGACGCTAGCGGGGTAGGGGAGCTGTTTTTT.